This T cell receptor (beta chain) was identified in a study of long-term antiretroviral therapy in people with HIV. Study outcomes and limitations: Records did not include ART adherence, viral resistance or therapy changes. HIV repertoires showed narrower CDR3 length ranges than controls. Within the repertoire, clones expanded before ART were dominant at all time points.

HIV-positive participants all received treatment in the United States. This clone was detected a few times. The antigen remains unidentified. V gave up 4 bases and J gave up 7 bases, with 11 bases separating them. The CDR3 loop spans 14 amino acids. Per the germline V gene, CDR1 is SEHNR and CDR2 is FQNEAQ (reference sequence). Assay version v3.0 of immunoSEQ was used, and it was run at survey level. Sequencing was performed with immunoSEQ multiplex PCR; in TCRdb, only in-frame clones are kept and a portion is missing. The sample gives fewer than 25,000 clones, 81% of which show up once; more than 15% is in the top ten.

The chain links TRBV7-9 to TRBJ1-6, with D possibly TRBD1 on 5 matching bases. This TCR came from a woman between 18 and 30 years old with HIV. The sample consisted of unsorted PBMCs, taken at the start of antiretroviral therapy, before treatment. Written as DNA, the CDR3 is TGTGCCAGCAGCTCGCGGACACGAAATTCACCCCTCCACTTT. Amino acid sequence: CASSSRTRNSPLHF.